This TCR beta chain was recorded in a study of T cells after yellow fever vaccination. This clonotype was seen a few times. The V gene's germline CDR1 is LGHDT and CDR2 YNNKEL (reference sequence). J gave up 5 bases and V 5 bases, and 8 bases lay outside the gene matches. The CDR3 is 15 amino acids. TCRdb used MiXCR to reprocess the 5' RACE reads, holding one entry per CDR3 protein. The sample records approximately 250,000 distinct CDR3 sequences, roughly 5.2% being singletons. The chain recombines TRBV3-1 with TRBJ2-1, with 8 nucleotides matching TRBD2. This clonotype was sampled from a man between 18 and 35 years old who received the YFV17D yellow fever vaccine. Sequenced here: CD4+ T cells sorted from PBMCs, sampled on the day of the yellow fever booster vaccination. CDR3 protein: CASSVAGLGNNEQFF. The CDR3 DNA reads TGTGCCAGCAGCGTGGCGGGACTAGGGAACAATGAGCAGTTCTTC.